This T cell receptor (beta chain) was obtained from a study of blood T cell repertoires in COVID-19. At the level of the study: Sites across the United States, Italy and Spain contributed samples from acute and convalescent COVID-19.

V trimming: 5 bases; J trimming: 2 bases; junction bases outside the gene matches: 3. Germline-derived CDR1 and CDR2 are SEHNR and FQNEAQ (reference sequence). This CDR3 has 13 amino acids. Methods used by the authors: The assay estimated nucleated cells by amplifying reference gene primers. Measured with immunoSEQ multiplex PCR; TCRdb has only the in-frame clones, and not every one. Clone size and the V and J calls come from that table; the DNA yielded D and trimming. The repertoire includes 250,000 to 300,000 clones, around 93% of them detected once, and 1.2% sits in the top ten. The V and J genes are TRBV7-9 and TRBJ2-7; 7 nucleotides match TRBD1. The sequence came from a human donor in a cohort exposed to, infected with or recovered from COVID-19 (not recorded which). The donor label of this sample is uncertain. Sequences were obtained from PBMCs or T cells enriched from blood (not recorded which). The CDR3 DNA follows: TGTGCCAGCAGCCACGGACAGGCCTACGAGCAGTACTTC. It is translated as CASSHGQAYEQYF.